This TCR beta chain was captured by sequencing in a study of blood T cell repertoires in COVID-19. Method: immunoSEQ multiplex PCR; TCRdb's copy keeps in-frame clones and lacks some. The sample lists nearly 90,000 clones, about three quarters occurring once. The sample comprised peripheral blood. The source is an elderly woman with acute or convalescent COVID-19.

The CDR3 sequence is CASSPNSDSYEQYF. The CDR3 DNA reads TGTGCCAGCTCACCAAATAGCGACTCCTACGAGCAGTACTTC. This sequence joins TRBV18 and TRBJ2-7; a weak D match, TRBD2 (5 bases). V was trimmed by 2 bases and J by 0 bases, leaving 8 bases between them. Germline values: CDR1 KGHSH, CDR2 LQKENI. This CDR3 has 14 amino acids.